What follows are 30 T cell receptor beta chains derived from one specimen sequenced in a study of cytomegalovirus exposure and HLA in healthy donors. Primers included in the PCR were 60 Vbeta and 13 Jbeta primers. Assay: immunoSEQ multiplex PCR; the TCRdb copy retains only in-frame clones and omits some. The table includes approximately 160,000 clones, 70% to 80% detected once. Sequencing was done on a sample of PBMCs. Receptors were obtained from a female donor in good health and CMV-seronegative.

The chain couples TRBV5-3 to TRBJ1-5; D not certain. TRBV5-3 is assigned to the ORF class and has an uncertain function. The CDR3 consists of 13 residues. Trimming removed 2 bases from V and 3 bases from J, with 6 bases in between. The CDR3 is CARSFSNNQPQHF. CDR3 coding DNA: TGTGCCAGAAGCTTCAGTAACAATCAGCCCCAGCATTTT.

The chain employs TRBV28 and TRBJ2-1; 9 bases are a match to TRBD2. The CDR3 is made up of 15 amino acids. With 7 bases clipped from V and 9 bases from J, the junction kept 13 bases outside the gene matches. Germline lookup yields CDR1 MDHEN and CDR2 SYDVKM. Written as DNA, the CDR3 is TGTGCCAGCACCGTCCCCGCGGGAGGGCCGGGTGAGCAGTTCTTC. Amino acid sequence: CASTVPAGGPGEQFF.

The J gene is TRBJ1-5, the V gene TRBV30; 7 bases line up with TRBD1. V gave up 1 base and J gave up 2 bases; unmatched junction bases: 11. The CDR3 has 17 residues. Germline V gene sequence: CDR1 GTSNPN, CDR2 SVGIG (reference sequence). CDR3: CAWSALQGGLGNQPQHF. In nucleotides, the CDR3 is TGTGCCTGGAGTGCTCTCCAGGGGGGCCTTGGCAATCAGCCCCAGCATTTT. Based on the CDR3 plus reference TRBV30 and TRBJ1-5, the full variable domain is SQTIHQWPATLVQPVGSPLSLECTVEGTSNPNLYWYRQAAGRGLQLLFYSVGIGQISSEVPQNLSASRPQDRQFILSSKKLLLSDSGFYLCAWSALQGGLGNQPQHFGDGTRLSIL.

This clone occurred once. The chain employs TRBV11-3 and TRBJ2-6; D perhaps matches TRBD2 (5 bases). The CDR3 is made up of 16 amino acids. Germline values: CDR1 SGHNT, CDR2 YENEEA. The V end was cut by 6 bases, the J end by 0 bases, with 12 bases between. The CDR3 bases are TGTGCCAGCAGTGCGGGTCAGCGCTCTGGGGCCAACGTCCTGACTTTC. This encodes CASSAGQRSGANVLTF.

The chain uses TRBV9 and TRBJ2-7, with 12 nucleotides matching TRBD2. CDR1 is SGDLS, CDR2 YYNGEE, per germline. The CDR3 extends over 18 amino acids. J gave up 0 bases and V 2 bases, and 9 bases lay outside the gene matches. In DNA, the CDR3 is TGTGCCAGCAGCGTTGGGCTAGCGGGAGGGCCGAGCTCCTACGAGCAGTACTTC. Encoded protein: CASSVGLAGGPSSYEQYF.

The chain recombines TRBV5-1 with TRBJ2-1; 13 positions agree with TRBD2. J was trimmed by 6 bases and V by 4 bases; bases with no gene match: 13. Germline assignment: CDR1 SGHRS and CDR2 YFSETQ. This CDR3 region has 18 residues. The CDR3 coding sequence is TGCGCCAGCAGCCCCGGGACTAGCGGGATTTGGGGCGGCAATGAGCAGTTCTTC. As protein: CASSPGTSGIWGGNEQFF.

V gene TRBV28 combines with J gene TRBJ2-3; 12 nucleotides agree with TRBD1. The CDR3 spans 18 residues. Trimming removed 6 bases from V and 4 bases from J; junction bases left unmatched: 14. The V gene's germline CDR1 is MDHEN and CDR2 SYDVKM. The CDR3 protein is CASRAGTGGVFISDTQYF. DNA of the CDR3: TGTGCCAGCAGAGCCGGGACAGGGGGCGTGTTTATCTCAGATACGCAGTATTTT.

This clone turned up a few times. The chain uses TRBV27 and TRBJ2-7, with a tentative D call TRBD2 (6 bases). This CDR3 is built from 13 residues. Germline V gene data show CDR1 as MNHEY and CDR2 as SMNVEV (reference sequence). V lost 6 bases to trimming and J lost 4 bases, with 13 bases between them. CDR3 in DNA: TGTGCCAGCAGACGACTAGGGGAATACGAGCAGTACTTC. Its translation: CASRRLGEYEQYF.

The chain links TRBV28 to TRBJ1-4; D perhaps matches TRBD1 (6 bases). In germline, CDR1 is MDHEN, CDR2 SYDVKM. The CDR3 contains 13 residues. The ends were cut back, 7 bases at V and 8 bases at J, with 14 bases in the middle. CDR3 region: CASIKQGVEKLFF. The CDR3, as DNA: TGTGCCAGCATCAAACAGGGTGTCGAAAAACTGTTTTTT.

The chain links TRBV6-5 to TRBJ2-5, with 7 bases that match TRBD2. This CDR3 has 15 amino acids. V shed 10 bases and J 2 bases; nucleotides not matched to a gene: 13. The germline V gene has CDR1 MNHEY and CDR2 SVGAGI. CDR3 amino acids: CATSHPASGQETQYF. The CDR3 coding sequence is TGTGCCACCTCTCACCCCGCTAGCGGACAAGAGACCCAGTACTTC.

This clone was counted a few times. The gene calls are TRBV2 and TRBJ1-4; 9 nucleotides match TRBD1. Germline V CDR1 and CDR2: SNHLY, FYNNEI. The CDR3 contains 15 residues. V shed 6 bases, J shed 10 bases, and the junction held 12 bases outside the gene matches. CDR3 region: CASSFQQGASGKLFF. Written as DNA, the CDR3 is TGTGCCAGCAGCTTTCAACAGGGGGCGTCCGGAAAACTGTTTTTT.

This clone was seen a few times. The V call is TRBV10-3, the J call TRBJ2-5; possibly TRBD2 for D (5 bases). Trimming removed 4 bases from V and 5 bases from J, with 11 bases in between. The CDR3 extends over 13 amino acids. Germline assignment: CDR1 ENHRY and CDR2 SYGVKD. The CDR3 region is CAISGTTGETQYF. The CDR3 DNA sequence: TGTGCCATCAGTGGGACGACGGGGGAGACCCAGTACTTC.

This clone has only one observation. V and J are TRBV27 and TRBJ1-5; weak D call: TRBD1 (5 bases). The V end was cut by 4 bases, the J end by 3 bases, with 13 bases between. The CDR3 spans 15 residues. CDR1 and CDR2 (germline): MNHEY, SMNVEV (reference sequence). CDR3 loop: CASSSEGHLNQPQHF. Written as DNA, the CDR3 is TGTGCCAGCAGTTCCGAAGGACACCTCAATCAGCCCCAGCATTTT.

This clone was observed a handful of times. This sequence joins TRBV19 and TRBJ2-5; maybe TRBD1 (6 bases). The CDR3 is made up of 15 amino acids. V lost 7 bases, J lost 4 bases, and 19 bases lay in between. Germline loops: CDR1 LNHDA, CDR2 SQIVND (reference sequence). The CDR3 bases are TGTGCCAGTAACCCAGGGGTACTATTAGGAGAGACCCAGTACTTC. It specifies CASNPGVLLGETQYF.

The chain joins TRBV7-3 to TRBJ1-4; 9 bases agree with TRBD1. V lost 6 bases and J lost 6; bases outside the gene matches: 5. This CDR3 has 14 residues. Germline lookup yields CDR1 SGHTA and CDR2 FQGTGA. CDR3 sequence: CASSQQGADEKLFF. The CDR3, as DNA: TGTGCCAGCAGTCAACAGGGGGCGGATGAAAAACTGTTTTTT.

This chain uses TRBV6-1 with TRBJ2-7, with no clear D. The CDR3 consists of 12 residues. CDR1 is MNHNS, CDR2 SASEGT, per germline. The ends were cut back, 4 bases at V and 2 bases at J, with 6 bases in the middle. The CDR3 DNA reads TGTGCCAGCAGTGTATGGCCCTACGAGCAGTACTTC. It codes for CASSVWPYEQYF.

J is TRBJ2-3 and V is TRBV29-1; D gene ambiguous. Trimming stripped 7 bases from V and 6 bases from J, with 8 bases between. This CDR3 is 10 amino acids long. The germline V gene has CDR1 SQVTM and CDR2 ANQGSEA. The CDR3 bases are TGCAGCGCCGCAGTCGATACGCAGTATTTT. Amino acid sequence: CSAAVDTQYF.

The CDR3 DNA follows: TGCGCCAGCAGCCAAGATTTGAGCGGGAGTAACTATGAGCAGTTCTTC. This translates into CASSQDLSGSNYEQFF. This chain links TRBV4-3 with TRBJ2-1; 8 bases match TRBD2. This CDR3 is built from 16 residues. The V gene end was trimmed by 0 bases and the J gene end by 8 bases; junction bases not matched to a gene: 9. Germline CDR1 LGHNA, CDR2 YSLEER.

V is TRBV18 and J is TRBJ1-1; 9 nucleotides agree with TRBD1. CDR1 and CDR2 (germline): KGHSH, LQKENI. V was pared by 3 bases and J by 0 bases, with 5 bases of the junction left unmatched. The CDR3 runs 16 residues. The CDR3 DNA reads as TGTGCCAGCTCACCCGGACAGGGGACCATGAACACTGAAGCTTTCTTT. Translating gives CASSPGQGTMNTEAFF.

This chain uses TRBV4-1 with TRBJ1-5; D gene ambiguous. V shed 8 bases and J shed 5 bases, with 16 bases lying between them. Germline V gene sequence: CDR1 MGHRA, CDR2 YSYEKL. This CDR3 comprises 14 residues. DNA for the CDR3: TGCGCCAGCGCCACTACTGCGGTATATCAGCCCCAGCATTTT. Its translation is CASATTAVYQPQHF.

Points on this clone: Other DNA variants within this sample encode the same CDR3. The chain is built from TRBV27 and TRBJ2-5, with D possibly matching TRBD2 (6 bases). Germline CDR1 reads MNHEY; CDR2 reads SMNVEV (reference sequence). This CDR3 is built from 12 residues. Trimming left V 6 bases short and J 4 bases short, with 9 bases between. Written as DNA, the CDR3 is TGTGCCAGCAGCCCGGAGGGAGAGACCCAGTACTTC. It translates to CASSPEGETQYF.

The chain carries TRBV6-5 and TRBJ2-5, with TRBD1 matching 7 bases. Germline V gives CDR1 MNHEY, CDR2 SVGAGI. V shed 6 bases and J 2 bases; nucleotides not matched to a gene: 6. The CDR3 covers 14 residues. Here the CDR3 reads CASRHGDSQETQYF. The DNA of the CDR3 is TGTGCCAGCAGACATGGGGACAGTCAAGAGACCCAGTACTTC.

The CDR3 nucleotides read TGTGCCACCAGCTCGGAGGGGGGGCTGGAGACCCAGTACTTC. The encoded protein is CATSSEGGLETQYF. The chain has TRBV15 and TRBJ2-5, with a tentative D call TRBD2 (7 bases). V lost 5 bases and J lost 5, with 15 bases in between. Germline lookup yields CDR1 LNHNV and CDR2 YYDKDF (reference sequence). This CDR3 has 14 residues.

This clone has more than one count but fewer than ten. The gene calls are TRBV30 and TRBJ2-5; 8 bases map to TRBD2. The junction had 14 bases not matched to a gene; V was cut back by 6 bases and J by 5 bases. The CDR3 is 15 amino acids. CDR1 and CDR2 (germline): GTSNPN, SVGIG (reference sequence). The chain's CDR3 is CACIGSGLAGETQYF. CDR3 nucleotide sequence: TGTGCCTGTATAGGGTCCGGACTAGCTGGCGAGACCCAGTACTTC.

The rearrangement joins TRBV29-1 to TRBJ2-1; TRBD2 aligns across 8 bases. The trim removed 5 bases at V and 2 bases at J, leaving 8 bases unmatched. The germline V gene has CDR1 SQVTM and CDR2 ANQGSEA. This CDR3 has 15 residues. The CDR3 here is CSVRLGSGAYNEQFF. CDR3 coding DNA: TGCAGCGTTCGGTTGGGTAGCGGGGCCTACAATGAGCAGTTCTTC.

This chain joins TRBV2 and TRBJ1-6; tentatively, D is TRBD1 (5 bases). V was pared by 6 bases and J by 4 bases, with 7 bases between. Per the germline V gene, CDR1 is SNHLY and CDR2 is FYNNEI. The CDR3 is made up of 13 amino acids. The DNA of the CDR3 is TGTGCCAGCAGGGACAATTATAATTCACCCCTCCACTTT. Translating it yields CASRDNYNSPLHF.

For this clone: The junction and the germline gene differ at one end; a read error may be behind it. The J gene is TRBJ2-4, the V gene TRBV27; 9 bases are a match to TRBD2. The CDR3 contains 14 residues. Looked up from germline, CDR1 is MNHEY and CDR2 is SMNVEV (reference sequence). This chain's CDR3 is CASSFSGSGNSQYF. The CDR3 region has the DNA TGTGCCAGCAGTTTTAGCGGGAGTGGGAACAGTCAGTACTTC.

CDR3 bases: TGTGCCAGCAGCTTTACGATGGGACAGGCCTATGGCTACACCTTC. It codes for CASSFTMGQAYGYTF. The V gene is TRBV7-9, the J gene TRBJ1-2, with 8 bases that match TRBD1. The length of the CDR3 is 15 residues. J lost 4 bases, V lost 3 bases, and 7 bases had no gene match. The germline CDR1 and CDR2 sequences are SEHNR and FQNEAQ (reference sequence).

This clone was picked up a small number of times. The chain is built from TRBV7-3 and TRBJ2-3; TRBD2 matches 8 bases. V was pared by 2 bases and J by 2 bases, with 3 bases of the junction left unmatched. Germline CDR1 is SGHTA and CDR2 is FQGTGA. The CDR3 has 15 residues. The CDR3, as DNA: TGTGCCAGCAGCTTAGGCGGGGGGTACACAGATACGCAGTATTTT. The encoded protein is CASSLGGGYTDTQYF.

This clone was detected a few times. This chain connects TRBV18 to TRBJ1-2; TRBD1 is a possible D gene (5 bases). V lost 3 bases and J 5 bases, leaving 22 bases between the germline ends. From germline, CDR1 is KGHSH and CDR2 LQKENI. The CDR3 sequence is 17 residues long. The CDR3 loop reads CASSPPVGGKVQYGYTF. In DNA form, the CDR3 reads TGTGCCAGCTCACCTCCGGTGGGGGGGAAGGTACAGTATGGCTACACCTTC.